Each of the 9 T cell receptor beta chains below was sequenced from the same sample in a study of regulatory T cells in long-lasting Graves disease (dated by TCRdb to about 2021). Libraries were prepared through multiplex PCR. The listed sequencing device is Illumina HiSeq 4000. TCR beta libraries were built with iRepertoire HTBI primers and Arm-PCR amplification of CDR3 regions. In TCRdb, the public reads were trimmed at Q25 with fastp and aligned with MiXCR, with productive beta chains retained. Records with the same CDR3 protein are collapsed into one entry carrying the most frequent genes and DNA. This sample has 500,000 to 700,000 distinct CDR3 sequences in its table, and roughly 30% of those were observed once. The top ten constitute 35% to 55% of the sample. In light of the paper, this sample's time point label describes: persistent/refractory GD, antithyroid drugs over 5 years with positive TRAb. For both TCR sequencing and RNA sequencing, RNA was extracted from PBMCs using TRIzol.

The sequenced sample was peripheral blood mononuclear cells (PBMCs), obtained when the disease was refractory, from a patient treated with antithyroid drugs. The receptor set was obtained from a female donor with Graves disease.

This chain links TRBV6-2 or TRBV6-3 with TRBJ1-2; a weak D match, TRBD1 (5 bases). CDR3 length: 13 residues. CDR1 is MNHEY and CDR2 is SVGEGT in the germline V gene. Trimming stripped 5 bases from V and 4 bases from J, with 11 bases between. CDR3 in DNA: TGTGCCAGCAGTGAAAGCGGGGGCTATGGCTACACCTTC. Amino acids: CASSESGGYGYTF.

V usage is TRBV20-1 and J usage is TRBJ1-1, with TRBD1 as a possible D gene (5 bases). The CDR3 runs to 15 residues. Germline V gives CDR1 DFQATT, CDR2 SNEGSKA (reference sequence). Trimming left V 0 bases short and J 1 base short, with 12 bases between. Written as DNA, the CDR3 is TGCAGTGCTAGAGATCTATGGAGGGGGAACACTGAAGCTTTCTTT. Its translation: CSARDLWRGNTEAFF.

The genes are TRBV2 and TRBJ2-3; D remains ambiguous. Trimming removed 3 bases at V and 9 bases at J, with 4 bases between. Germline CDR1 reads SNHLY; CDR2 reads FYNNEI. The CDR3 has 10 amino acids. Here the CDR3 reads CASSEVTQYF. In nucleotides, the CDR3 is TGTGCCAGCAGTGAGGTCACGCAGTATTTT.

A note on this clonotype: A much more abundant neighbour one base away suggests this may be a read error. The chain employs TRBV11-2 and TRBJ2-5; D unresolved. The germline V gene encodes CDR1 SGHAT and CDR2 FQNNGV. This CDR3 comprises 13 residues. The CDR3 here is CAGSLDLGETQYF. For the CDR3, the DNA is TGTGCCGGCAGCTTAGATTTAGGAGAGACCCAGTACTTC.

This clonotype occurred a few times. This rearrangement joins TRBV7-9 to TRBJ2-7; no clear D. CDR1 is SEHNR, CDR2 FQNEAQ, per germline (reference sequence). This CDR3 contains 12 residues. V was cut by 5 bases and J by 7 bases, with 12 bases left in between. CDR3: CASSTHPWEQYF. In nucleotides, the CDR3 is TGTGCCAGCAGCACCCACCCCTGGGAGCAGTACTTC.

This clonotype has at least ten counts. The V gene is TRBV2, the J gene TRBJ1-1; unclear D gene. V gave up 3 bases and J gave up 3 bases, with 8 bases separating them. The V gene's germline CDR1 is SNHLY and CDR2 FYNNEI. This CDR3 is built from 13 residues. This CDR3 is CASSDRTYTEAFF. CDR3 DNA: TGTGCCAGCAGTGACAGAACCTACACTGAAGCTTTCTTT.

This clonotype turned up a few times. The rearrangement joins TRBV4-1 to TRBJ1-2; unclear D gene. Trimming stripped 1 base from V and 8 bases from J, with 8 bases between. The CDR3 runs 12 residues. The germline V gene has CDR1 MGHRA and CDR2 YSYEKL. The CDR3 DNA reads as TGCGCCAGCAGCCAAGCCTACATCGGCTACACCTTC. Residues: CASSQAYIGYTF.

This clonotype was seen more than once but under ten times. The rearrangement uses TRBV19 and TRBJ1-1; 10 nucleotides line up with TRBD1. The CDR3 length is 17 residues. CDR1 is LNHDA, CDR2 SQIVND, per germline (reference sequence). V gave up 6 bases and J gave up 6 bases; unmatched junction bases: 16. The CDR3 here is CASRSPGQGGVTAEAFF. The CDR3 DNA follows: TGTGCCAGTAGGAGCCCCGGACAGGGGGGTGTTACTGCTGAAGCTTTCTTT.

There are a few counts of this clonotype. V and J are TRBV20-1 and TRBJ1-6; TRBD1 matches at 9 bases. The CDR3 spans 15 residues. V shed 5 bases, J shed 5 bases, and the junction held 7 bases outside the gene matches. Germline V gene data show CDR1 as DFQATT and CDR2 as SNEGSKA (reference sequence). In nucleotides, the CDR3 is TGCAGTGCTGACGTACAGGGGGCTGATAATTCACCCCTCCACTTT. It is translated as CSADVQGADNSPLHF.